These 7 T cell receptor beta chains share one sample of origin, sequenced in a study of blood T cell repertoires in COVID-19. Method: immunoSEQ multiplex PCR; TCRdb's copy keeps in-frame clones and lacks some. Among about 170,000 clones listed, more than 65% were seen once. The specimen was peripheral blood. All receptors come from a man between 70 and 80 years old with active or convalescent COVID-19.

This chain uses TRBV6-5 with TRBJ2-1, with 8 nucleotides matching TRBD1. V lost 4 bases to trimming and J lost 8 bases; unmatched junction nucleotides: 10. Germline V gene sequence: CDR1 MNHEY, CDR2 SVGAGI. This CDR3 has 15 residues. CDR3 nucleotides: TGTGCCAGCAGTTCGCCTGGACAGGGTGCGGATGAGCAGTTCTTC. Residues: CASSSPGQGADEQFF.

The chain links TRBV6-6 to TRBJ1-2, with a weak D call TRBD1 (5 bases). This CDR3 spans 16 amino acids. Trimming took off 4 bases at V and 6 bases at J, with 21 bases between the two ends. CDR1 is MNHNY, CDR2 SVGAGI, per germline (reference sequence). The DNA for the CDR3 is TGTGCCAGCAGTTCCCCCCCCGGGCAGGGAAAGGATGGCTACACCTTC. Its protein product is CASSSPPGQGKDGYTF.

The J gene is TRBJ2-7, the V gene TRBV5-1, with D possibly matching TRBD2 (5 bases). The CDR3 length is 14 residues. In germline, CDR1 is SGHRS, CDR2 YFSETQ. Trimming shortened V by 3 bases and J by 2 bases, and 12 bases separated the two germline ends. CDR3 amino acids: CASSSVSGTYEQYF. The CDR3 DNA reads as TGCGCCAGCAGCTCCGTGAGCGGAACCTACGAGCAGTACTTC.

Only a few counts were recorded for this clone. The chain combines TRBV10-1 with TRBJ2-1, with 8 bases matching TRBD1. CDR3 length: 15 residues. Trimming removed 2 bases from V and 1 base from J; junction bases left unmatched: 1. Germline V CDR1 and CDR2: WNHNN, SYGVQD (reference sequence). The chain's CDR3 is CASSEDRGSYNEQFF. The CDR3 region has the DNA TGCGCCAGCAGTGAGGACAGGGGTTCCTACAATGAGCAGTTCTTC.

The chain joins TRBV29-1 to TRBJ2-1; tentatively, D is TRBD2 (7 bases). The CDR3 consists of 16 residues. Trimming took 4 bases from V and 5 from J, leaving 21 bases between them. Germline CDR1 SQVTM, CDR2 ANQGSEA. This chain's CDR3 is CSVVRGGLKLNNEQFF. The CDR3 DNA sequence: TGCAGCGTTGTAAGGGGGGGGCTTAAATTAAACAATGAGCAGTTCTTC.

There are a few counts of this clone. The chain uses TRBV18 and TRBJ1-1; no reliable D call. The CDR3 runs 16 residues. Trimming stripped 1 base from V and 0 bases from J, with 12 bases between. CDR1 and CDR2 (germline): KGHSH, LQKENI. The CDR3 DNA sequence: TGTGCCAGCTCACCACGCACAGCCAGCATGAACACTGAAGCTTTCTTT. As protein: CASSPRTASMNTEAFF.

The J gene is TRBJ1-2, the V gene TRBV7-9; D is ambiguous. There are 13 residues in the CDR3. Trimming took off 5 bases at V and 4 bases at J, with 11 bases between the two ends. Germline-derived CDR1 and CDR2 are SEHNR and FQNEAQ (reference sequence). The CDR3 coding sequence is TGTGCCAGCAGCCTGAGTACCGTCTATGGCTACACCTTC. This translates into CASSLSTVYGYTF. The full variable domain, its missing parts supplied by reference TRBV7-9 and TRBJ1-2, is DTGVSQNPRHKITKRGQNVTFRCDPISEHNRLYWYRQTLGQGPEFLTYFQNEAQLEKSRLLSDRFSAERPKGSFSTLEIQRTEQGDSAMYLCASSLSTVYGYTFGSGTRLTVV.